This passage covers 20 T cell receptor beta chains from one sample sequenced in a study of T cells in Graves' hyperthyroidism and ophthalmopathy. The CDR3 regions of TCR beta were amplified from RNA transcripts. RT-PCR in the first round (using the HTBI primer set) targeted the TCR CDR3. TCRdb ran MiXCR on the multiplex PCR reads and lists one entry per CDR3 protein. The sample contains over 400,000 distinct CDR3 sequences, 22% of which appear only once. The sequenced sample consisted of blood. The receptors shown here come from a woman between 70 and 85 years old with Graves' ophthalmopathy.

This clonotype was found many times. The genes are TRBV12-3 or TRBV12-4 and TRBJ1-5, with D hard to call. The germline V and J ends were trimmed by 6 bases and 0 bases, with 12 bases remaining between them. The CDR3 contains 15 residues. CDR3 sequence (DNA): TGTGCCAGCAGGCGATCCCACAATAGCAATCAGCCCCAGCATTTT. Amino acid sequence: CASRRSHNSNQPQHF.

The chain uses TRBV28 and TRBJ2-7; perhaps TRBD2 as D (6 bases). The ends were cut back, 5 bases at V and 4 bases at J, with 15 bases in the middle. Germline V gene data show CDR1 as MDHEN and CDR2 as SYDVKM. CDR3 length: 14 amino acids. This CDR3 reads CASSLVRAGYEQYF. The CDR3 coding sequence is TGTGCCAGCAGTCTGGTCCGGGCGGGATACGAGCAGTACTTC.

This clonotype was found many times. For the CDR3, the DNA is TGTGCCAGCACCCCAGGACAGGTCTCCTACGAGCAGTACTTC. Translation: CASTPGQVSYEQYF. This chain uses TRBV6-1 with TRBJ2-7, with 7 bases identical to TRBD1. The CDR3 has 14 residues. The V gene's germline CDR1 is MNHNS and CDR2 SASEGT. The junction had 6 bases not matched to a gene; V was cut back by 7 bases and J by 0 bases.

This clonotype was counted between two and nine times. This chain joins TRBV6-2 or TRBV6-3 and TRBJ2-7; TRBD1 matches 9 bases. This CDR3 is built from 15 residues. Germline loops: CDR1 MNHEY, CDR2 SVGEGT. V gave up 0 bases and J gave up 1 base; unmatched junction bases: 1. The CDR3 sequence is CASSYSGQGSYEQYF. CDR3 DNA sequence: TGTGCCAGCAGTTACTCGGGACAGGGTTCCTACGAGCAGTACTTC.

In this sample, this clonotype turned up a few times. The chain couples TRBV18 to TRBJ2-3, with 9 positions matching TRBD1. The ends lost 5 bases at V and 6 bases at J; junction bases unmatched: 6. This CDR3 comprises 14 residues. Germline lookup yields CDR1 KGHSH and CDR2 LQKENI. CDR3 region: CASSSTGGHDTQYF. The CDR3 region has the DNA TGTGCCAGCTCATCGACAGGGGGGCACGATACGCAGTATTTT.

This clonotype turned up a few times. The chain combines TRBV20-1 with TRBJ2-3, with TRBD1 as a possible D gene (5 bases). The CDR3 sequence is 13 residues long. V was shortened by 7 bases and J by 6 bases, with 17 bases between the two germline ends. Germline V lookup: CDR1 DFQATT, CDR2 SNEGSKA (reference sequence). The CDR3 DNA follows: TGCAGTGTCGTCTATGGGGCCGCGGATACGCAGTATTTT. The encoded protein is CSVVYGAADTQYF.

This clonotype was detected only a few times. The V and J genes are TRBV12-3 or TRBV12-4 and TRBJ1-6; D uncertain. V gave up 3 bases and J gave up 2 bases, with 5 bases separating them. CDR3 length: 14 amino acids. The CDR3 reads CASSLITYNSPLHF. The DNA of the CDR3 is TGTGCCAGCAGTTTGATAACCTATAATTCACCCCTCCACTTT.

The sample holds many counts of this clonotype. The chain links TRBV3-1 to TRBJ2-1; 11 bases fit TRBD2. This CDR3 is 17 amino acids long. Germline assignment: CDR1 LGHDT and CDR2 YNNKEL (reference sequence). Unmatched junction bases numbered 5, after V lost 4 bases and J lost 0 bases. The CDR3 region has the DNA TGTGCCAGCAGCCCGGGACTAGCGGCACACTCCTACAATGAGCAGTTCTTC. This translates into CASSPGLAAHSYNEQFF.

This clonotype turned up a few times. The V call is TRBV20-1, the J call TRBJ2-3; a weak D match, TRBD2 (6 bases). Trimming pared 0 bases from V and 2 bases from J, leaving 18 bases between. CDR3 length: 17 residues. CDR1 and CDR2 from the germline V gene are DFQATT and SNEGSKA (reference sequence). CDR3 bases: TGCAGTGCTAGAGATCATGCCAGCGGGCTATACACAGATACGCAGTATTTT. Amino acid sequence: CSARDHASGLYTDTQYF.

In this sample, this clonotype turned up a few times. The rearrangement joins TRBV5-4 to TRBJ2-7, with D possibly called TRBD1 or TRBD2 (5 bases each). The germline V gene has CDR1 SGHNT and CDR2 YYREEE (reference sequence). CDR3 size: 15 residues. V was trimmed by 3 bases and J by 3 bases, leaving 16 bases between them. Here the CDR3 DNA reads TGTGCCAGCAGCTCAGGGACCCAACCCCTCTACGAGCAGTACTTC. Protein: CASSSGTQPLYEQYF.

The chain uses TRBV7-6 and TRBJ2-7; 11 bases map to TRBD2. The V gene end was trimmed by 4 bases and the J gene end by 4 bases; junction bases not matched to a gene: 9. Germline V gene lookup returns CDR1 SGHVS and CDR2 FNYEAQ. The CDR3 runs 16 residues. CDR3 sequence (DNA): TGTGCCAGCAGCTCCCGACTAGCGGGATTGAGGTACGAGCAGTACTTC. It encodes CASSSRLAGLRYEQYF.

This chain connects TRBV29-1 to TRBJ1-1; weak D call: TRBD1 (5 bases). The ends were cut back, 6 bases at V and 2 bases at J, with 16 bases in the middle. The length of the CDR3 is 14 residues. The germline CDR1 and CDR2 sequences are SQVTM and ANQGSEA. The CDR3 coding sequence is TGCAGCGTCGTAGAAATCAGGGTCAACACTGAAGCTTTCTTT. Residues: CSVVEIRVNTEAFF.

The chain combines TRBV3-1 with TRBJ1-4; D may be TRBD1 (6 bases). Germline V gives CDR1 LGHDT, CDR2 YNNKEL (reference sequence). V lost 2 bases to trimming and J lost 5 bases, with 12 bases between them. The CDR3 spans 15 residues. CDR3 DNA: TGTGCCAGCAGCCAAAAAGGGGGGGCGAATGAAAAACTGTTTTTT. This encodes CASSQKGGANEKLFF.

The chain recombines TRBV19 with TRBJ1-1, with 7 bases matching TRBD1. The CDR3 length is 14 residues. Germline-derived CDR1 and CDR2 are LNHDA and SQIVND (reference sequence). V shed 1 base, J shed 1 base, and the junction held 0 bases outside the gene matches. The CDR3 loop is CASSIGDRNTEAFF. Written as DNA, the CDR3 is TGTGCCAGTAGTATAGGGGACAGGAACACTGAAGCTTTCTTT.

CDR3 amino acids: CSVAGHPDGYTF. In DNA, the CDR3 is TGCAGCGTGGCGGGACACCCGGATGGCTACACCTTC. This sequence joins TRBV29-1 and TRBJ1-2, with TRBD1 as a possible D gene (6 bases). The CDR3 sequence is 12 residues long. V lost 6 bases and J 6 bases, leaving 14 bases between the germline ends. Germline CDR1 is SQVTM and CDR2 is ANQGSEA.

This clonotype was seen more than once but under ten times. This chain joins TRBV7-9 and TRBJ1-2; D unclear. Looked up from germline, CDR1 is SEHNR and CDR2 is FQNEAQ (reference sequence). The CDR3 runs 15 residues. V lost 1 base and J lost 3, with 12 bases in between. In DNA form, the CDR3 reads TGTGCCAGCAGCTTAGACTTGAGCAAACACTATGGCTACACCTTC. Amino acids: CASSLDLSKHYGYTF.

This clonotype was recorded a few times. V is TRBV7-2 and J is TRBJ2-1, with 9 bases identical to TRBD2. The trim removed 1 base at V and 6 bases at J, leaving 7 bases unmatched. The CDR3 is made up of 16 amino acids. Germline loops: CDR1 SGHTA, CDR2 FQGNSA. The CDR3 DNA sequence: TGTGCCAGCAGCTTAGGTAGCGGGAGTGATTTCAATGAGCAGTTCTTC. Translating gives CASSLGSGSDFNEQFF.

Ten or more counts support this clonotype. This sequence joins TRBV7-9 and TRBJ2-2, with no clear D. Per germline, CDR1 SEHNR and CDR2 FQNEAQ (reference sequence). The length of the CDR3 is 14 residues. The ends were cut back, 8 bases at V and 1 base at J, with 11 bases in the middle. The CDR3 DNA sequence: TGTGCCAGCTTAGAGGCAGGGAACACCGGGGAGCTGTTTTTT. Encoded protein: CASLEAGNTGELFF.

This sequence joins TRBV7-8 and TRBJ2-7; tentatively, D is TRBD2 (6 bases). This CDR3 region has 14 residues. CDR1 is SGHVS and CDR2 is FQNEAQ in the germline V gene. The V and J ends lost 6 bases and 3 bases respectively, with 15 bases between them. The CDR3 region is CASSHQLAGYEQYF. CDR3 DNA sequence: TGTGCCAGCAGTCACCAACTAGCAGGCTACGAGCAGTACTTC. The full variable domain, in which reference TRBV7-8 and TRBJ2-7 provide the parts outside the CDR3, is GAGVSQSPRYKVAKRGQDVALRCDPISGHVSLFWYQQALGQGPEFLTYFQNEAQLDKSGLPSDRFFAERPEGSVSTLKIQRTQQEDSAVYLCASSHQLAGYEQYFGPGTRLTVT.

This chain uses TRBV5-1 with TRBJ2-3; 9 bases agree with TRBD1. V gave up 5 bases and J gave up 4 bases; unmatched junction bases: 8. The CDR3 covers 15 residues. Germline loops: CDR1 SGHRS, CDR2 YFSETQ. CDR3 DNA: TGCGCCAGCAGGGATAGGACAGGGGCGGCAGATACGCAGTATTTT. This translates into CASRDRTGAADTQYF.